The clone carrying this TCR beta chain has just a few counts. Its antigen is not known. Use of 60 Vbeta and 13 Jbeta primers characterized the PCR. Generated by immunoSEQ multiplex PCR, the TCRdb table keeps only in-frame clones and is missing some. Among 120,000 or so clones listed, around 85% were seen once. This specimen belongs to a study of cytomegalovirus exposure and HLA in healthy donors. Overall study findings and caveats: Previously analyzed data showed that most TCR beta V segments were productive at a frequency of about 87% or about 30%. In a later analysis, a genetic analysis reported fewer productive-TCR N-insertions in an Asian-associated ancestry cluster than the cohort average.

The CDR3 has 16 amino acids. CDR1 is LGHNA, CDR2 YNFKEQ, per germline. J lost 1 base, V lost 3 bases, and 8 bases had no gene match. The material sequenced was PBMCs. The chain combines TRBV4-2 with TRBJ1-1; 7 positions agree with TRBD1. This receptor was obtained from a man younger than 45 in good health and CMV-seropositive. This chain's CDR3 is CASSQGTARPNTEAFF. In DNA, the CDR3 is TGTGCCAGCAGCCAGGGGACAGCAAGACCGAACACTGAAGCTTTCTTT.